These 8 T cell receptor beta chains were all obtained from the same sample, sequenced in a study of T cells in narcolepsy (dated by TCRdb to 2016 to 2018). The library was prepared using the immunoSEQ multiplex PCR assay. The table was pulled from immuneACCESS by TCRdb, which kept in-frame rearrangements only. Such tables lose some clones; where checked, under half of the loss comes from unresolved V genes, and the rest has no known cause. The sample contains some 15,000 clones, 55% to 75% of them found a single time. The ten largest make up 13% to 15% of the sample. Sequencing was carried out using CD45RA- memory CD8+ T cells from PBMCs. Taken with the paper, the label for cell subset or site translates to: memory T cells sorted ex vivo from peripheral blood. Every receptor here comes from a human donor with narcolepsy.

The table lists this clone with a few counts. This chain joins TRBV5-4 and TRBJ2-7; 8 nucleotides agree with TRBD1. The ends lost 4 bases at V and 5 bases at J; junction bases unmatched: 11. The CDR3 has 15 residues. CDR1 and CDR2 from the germline V gene are SGHNT and YYREEE (reference sequence). The CDR3 protein is CASSKAWTGFDEQYF. CDR3 DNA sequence: TGTGCCAGCAGCAAAGCCTGGACAGGGTTTGACGAGCAGTACTTC.

The V gene is TRBV4-1, the J gene TRBJ2-7; 8 bases line up with TRBD1. The ends lost 4 bases at V and 5 bases at J; junction bases unmatched: 7. Germline-derived CDR1 and CDR2 are MGHRA and YSYEKL. The CDR3 totals 14 residues. CDR3 amino acids: CASSLGQETNEQYF. The CDR3 bases are TGCGCCAGCAGCCTGGGACAGGAGACAAACGAGCAGTACTTC.

This clone was counted only a few times. V is TRBV2 and J is TRBJ2-1; 11 positions agree with TRBD2. J gave up 3 bases and V 4 bases, and 14 bases lay outside the gene matches. Germline CDR1 SNHLY, CDR2 FYNNEI. The CDR3 runs to 19 residues. The CDR3 here is CASSVGGLADKPNYNEQFF. The CDR3 nucleotides read TGTGCCAGCAGTGTAGGGGGACTAGCGGACAAACCCAACTACAATGAGCAGTTCTTC.

This clone was detected only a few times. This chain uses TRBV28 with TRBJ2-5; 8 bases map to TRBD1. V lost 5 bases, J lost 4 bases, and 9 bases stayed unmatched. The CDR3 extends over 15 amino acids. From germline, CDR1 is MDHEN and CDR2 SYDVKM. CDR3 protein: CASSADREVGETQYF. The DNA for the CDR3 is TGTGCCAGCAGTGCGGACAGGGAGGTTGGAGAGACCCAGTACTTC.

Only a few counts were recorded for this clone. J is TRBJ2-7 and V is TRBV6-9, with D possibly matching TRBD1 (5 bases). V was clipped by 3 bases and J by 3 bases, with 12 bases between them. Germline CDR1 and CDR2: MNHGY and SVAAGI. This CDR3 has 14 residues. Here the CDR3 DNA reads TGTGCCAGCAGTTACTCGCCCGGACACTACGAGCAGTACTTC. As protein: CASSYSPGHYEQYF.

This chain joins TRBV6-7 and TRBJ2-7; 10 nucleotides align to TRBD1. TRBV6-7 is annotated as an ORF whose role is uncertain. This CDR3 spans 14 amino acids. Trimming at V came to 6 bases and at J to 4 bases, leaving 6 bases not matched to a gene. The CDR3 protein is CASSRDRGRYEQYF. Written as DNA, the CDR3 is TGTGCCAGCAGCCGGGACAGGGGTAGGTACGAGCAGTACTTC.

The V gene is TRBV7-9, the J gene TRBJ1-2; D is undetermined. The CDR3 is 12 amino acids. Trimming stripped 4 bases from V and 4 bases from J, with 7 bases between. Per germline, CDR1 SEHNR and CDR2 FQNEAQ (reference sequence). CDR3 DNA: TGTGCCAGCAGCTACGACACCTATGGCTACACCTTC. It yields the protein CASSYDTYGYTF. Full variable domain (missing parts from reference TRBV7-9 and TRBJ1-2): DTGVSQNPRHKITKRGQNVTFRCDPISEHNRLYWYRQTLGQGPEFLTYFQNEAQLEKSRLLSDRFSAERPKGSFSTLEIQRTEQGDSAMYLCASSYDTYGYTFGSGTRLTVV.

The V call is TRBV11-3, the J call TRBJ2-5; D is unresolved. Per the germline V gene, CDR1 is SGHNT and CDR2 is YENEEA. The V end was cut by 1 base, the J end by 5 bases, with 14 bases between. This CDR3 has 15 residues. The CDR3 protein is CASSLGAMTMETQYF. The CDR3 nucleotides are TGTGCCAGCAGCTTAGGCGCGATGACGATGGAGACCCAGTACTTC.